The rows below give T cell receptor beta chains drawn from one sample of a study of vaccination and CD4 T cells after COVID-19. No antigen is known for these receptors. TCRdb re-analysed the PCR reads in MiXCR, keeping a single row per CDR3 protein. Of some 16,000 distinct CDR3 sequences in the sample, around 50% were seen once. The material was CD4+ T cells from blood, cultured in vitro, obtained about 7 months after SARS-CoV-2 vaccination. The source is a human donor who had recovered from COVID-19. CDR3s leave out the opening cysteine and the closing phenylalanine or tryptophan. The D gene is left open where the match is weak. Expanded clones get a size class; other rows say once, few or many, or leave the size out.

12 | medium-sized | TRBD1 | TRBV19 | ASRGDRGLGGYT
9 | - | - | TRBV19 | ASSSGTTQY
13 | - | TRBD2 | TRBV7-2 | ASSFGLAGNNEQF
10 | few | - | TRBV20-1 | SASGSADTQY
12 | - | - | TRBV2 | ASSEGRDQETQY
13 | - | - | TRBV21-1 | ASSKGGLAGLTQY
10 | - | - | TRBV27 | ASSRMRDTQY
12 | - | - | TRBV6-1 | ASRDSISSREQY
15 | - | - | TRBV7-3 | ASSPQGVGSVNTEAF
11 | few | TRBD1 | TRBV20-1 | SAWDRGSQPQH
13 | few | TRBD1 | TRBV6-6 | ASSYPSTGRDEQF
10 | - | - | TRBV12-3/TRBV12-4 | ASTRARYGYT
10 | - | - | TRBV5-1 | ASSLEWETQY
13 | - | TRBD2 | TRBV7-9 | ASSLSEAGGETQY
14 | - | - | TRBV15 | ATSRIRDPSRSPLH
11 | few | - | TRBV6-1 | ASSEYGGGGYT
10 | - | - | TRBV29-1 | SVGKNNYGYT
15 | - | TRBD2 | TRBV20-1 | SAPGLAGGARTDTQY
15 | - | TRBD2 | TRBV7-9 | ACLGASGPSNTGELF
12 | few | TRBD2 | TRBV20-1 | SAVAGGHPGTQY
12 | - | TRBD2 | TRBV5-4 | ASRAGLADYEQY
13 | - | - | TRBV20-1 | SATPGTGVQETQY
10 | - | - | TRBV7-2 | ASSTGGDTQY
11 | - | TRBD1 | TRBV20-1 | SAERTGIDEQY
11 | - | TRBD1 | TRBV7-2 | ASSQNRGQIEY
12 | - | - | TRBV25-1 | ASSEFGSPSEAF
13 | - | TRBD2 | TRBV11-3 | ASSFSLAGDETQY
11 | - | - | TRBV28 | AGTDYSGNTIY
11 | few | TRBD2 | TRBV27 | ASSYLGGRAQY
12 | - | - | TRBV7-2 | ASSLDRQSSDIY
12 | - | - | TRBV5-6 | ASSLSGRVYEQY
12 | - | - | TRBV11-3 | ASSSDGGHTEAF
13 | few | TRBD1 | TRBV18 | ASSPPVGTEGTQY
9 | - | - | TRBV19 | ATDTYYGYT
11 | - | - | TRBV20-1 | SARDPTPGTQY